This T cell receptor beta chain was sequenced for a study of T-cell memory formation after mild COVID-19. Trimming stripped 6 bases from V and 4 bases from J, with 9 bases between. The CDR3 sequence is 12 residues long. In germline, CDR1 is MNHEY, CDR2 SVGAGI. Study results and caveats: Contracting clones, day 15 to 85, had balanced CD4/CD8, and later expanders favored CD4+.

In the case of this clonotype: Its antigen is not identified.

Libraries for TCRalpha and TCRbeta carried sample barcodes and unique molecular identifiers via 5'RACE. In TCRdb, the 5' RACE reads were re-called with MiXCR into one record per CDR3 protein. The table includes 470,000 or so distinct CDR3 sequences, approximately 18% detected once. The sample taken for sequencing was PBMCs or a T cell subset sorted from them (not recorded which). The chain recombines TRBV6-5 with TRBJ1-1, with D uncertain. This receptor was obtained from a man between 18 and 35 years old who had mild COVID-19 (a few samples of this study predate the infection). Cell type and time point are not known. The DNA for the CDR3 is TGTGCCAGCAGGTTCCCTGGCACTGAAGCTTTCTTT. This sequence encodes CASRFPGTEAFF.